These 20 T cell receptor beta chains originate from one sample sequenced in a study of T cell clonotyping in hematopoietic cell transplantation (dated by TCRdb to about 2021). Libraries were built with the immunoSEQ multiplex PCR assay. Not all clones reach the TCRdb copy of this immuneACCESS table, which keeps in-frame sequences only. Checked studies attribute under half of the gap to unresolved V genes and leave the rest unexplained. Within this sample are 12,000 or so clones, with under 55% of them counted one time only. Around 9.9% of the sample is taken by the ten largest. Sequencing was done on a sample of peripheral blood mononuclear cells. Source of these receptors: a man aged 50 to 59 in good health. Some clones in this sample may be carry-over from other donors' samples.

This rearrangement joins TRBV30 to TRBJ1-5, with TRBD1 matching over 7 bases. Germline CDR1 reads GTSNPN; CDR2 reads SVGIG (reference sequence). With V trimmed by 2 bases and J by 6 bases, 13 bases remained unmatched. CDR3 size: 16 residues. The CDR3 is CAWSRQGDVISQPQHF. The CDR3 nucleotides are TGTGCCTGGAGTAGACAGGGTGATGTGATTTCTCAGCCCCAGCATTTT.

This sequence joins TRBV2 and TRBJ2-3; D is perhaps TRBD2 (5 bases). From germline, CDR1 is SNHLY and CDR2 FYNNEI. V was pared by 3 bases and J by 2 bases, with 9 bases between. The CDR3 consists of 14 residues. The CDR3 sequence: CASSDKRSTDTQYF. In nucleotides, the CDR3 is TGTGCCAGCAGTGATAAGCGGTCCACAGATACGCAGTATTTT.

CDR3 DNA sequence: TGTGCCAGCAGCGTTCCCGGCTATGGCTACACCTTC. Translation gives CASSVPGYGYTF. This sequence joins TRBV9 and TRBJ1-2; no reliable D call. Trimming left V 2 bases short and J 4 bases short, with 6 bases between. Germline CDR1 is SGDLS and CDR2 is YYNGEE. The CDR3 is made up of 12 amino acids.

The CDR3 nucleotides read TGCAGTGCTAGACGGCCAGGAGGCTACACCTTC. This sequence encodes CSARRPGGYTF. This rearrangement joins TRBV20-1 to TRBJ1-2; D gene uncertain. The CDR3 is 11 residues long. The V and J ends lost 2 bases and 8 bases respectively, with 9 bases between them. Germline assignment: CDR1 DFQATT and CDR2 SNEGSKA (reference sequence).

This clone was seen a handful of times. CDR3 in amino acids: CASSYGPGFREQYF. CDR3 DNA sequence: TGTGCCAGCAGTTACGGGCCCGGCTTCCGGGAGCAGTACTTC. The gene calls are TRBV6-5 and TRBJ2-5; D is perhaps TRBD2 (6 bases). V was cut by 2 bases and J by 11 bases, with 18 bases left in between. Germline V CDR1 and CDR2: MNHEY, SVGAGI. The CDR3 is made up of 14 amino acids.

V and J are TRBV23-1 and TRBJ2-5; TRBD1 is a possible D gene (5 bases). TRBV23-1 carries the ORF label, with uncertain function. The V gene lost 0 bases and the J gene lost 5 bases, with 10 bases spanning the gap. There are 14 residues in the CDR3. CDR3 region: CASSQSKAGETQYF. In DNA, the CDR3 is TGCGCCAGCAGTCAATCGAAGGCAGGGGAGACCCAGTACTTC.

CDR3 DNA sequence: TGTGCCTGGAGTGTAAACGGACTCCCGCTGTTTTTT. Translation: CAWSVNGLPLFF. The genes are TRBV30 and TRBJ2-2, with a tentative D call TRBD2 (5 bases). The germline V gene has CDR1 GTSNPN and CDR2 SVGIG (reference sequence). This CDR3 is 12 amino acids long. V was trimmed by 0 bases and J by 13 bases, leaving 12 bases between them.

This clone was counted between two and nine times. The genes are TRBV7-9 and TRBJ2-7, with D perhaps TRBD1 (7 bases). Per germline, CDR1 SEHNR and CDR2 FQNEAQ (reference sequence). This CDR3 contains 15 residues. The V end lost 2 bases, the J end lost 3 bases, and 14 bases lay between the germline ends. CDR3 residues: CASSLPQGRDYEQYF. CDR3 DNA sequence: TGTGCCAGCAGCTTACCACAGGGGCGGGACTACGAGCAGTACTTC.

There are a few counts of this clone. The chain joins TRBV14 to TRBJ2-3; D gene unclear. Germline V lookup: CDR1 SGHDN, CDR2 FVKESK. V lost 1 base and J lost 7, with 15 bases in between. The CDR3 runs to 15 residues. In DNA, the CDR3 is TGTGCCAGCAGCCAAGCGGGTGGAAGTATAAATACGCAGTATTTT. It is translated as CASSQAGGSINTQYF.

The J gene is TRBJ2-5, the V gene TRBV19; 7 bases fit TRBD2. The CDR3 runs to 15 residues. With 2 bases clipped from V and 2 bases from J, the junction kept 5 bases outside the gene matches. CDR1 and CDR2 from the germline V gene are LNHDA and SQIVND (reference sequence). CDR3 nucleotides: TGTGCCAGTAGTATAAGGGCGGGGGAGCAAGAGACCCAGTACTTC. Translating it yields CASSIRAGEQETQYF.

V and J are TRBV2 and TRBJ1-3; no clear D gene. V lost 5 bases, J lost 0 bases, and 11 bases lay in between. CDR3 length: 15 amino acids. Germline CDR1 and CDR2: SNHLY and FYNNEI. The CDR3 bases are TGTGCCAGCAGTCTAACAGTCCTCTCTGGAAACACCATATATTTT. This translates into CASSLTVLSGNTIYF.

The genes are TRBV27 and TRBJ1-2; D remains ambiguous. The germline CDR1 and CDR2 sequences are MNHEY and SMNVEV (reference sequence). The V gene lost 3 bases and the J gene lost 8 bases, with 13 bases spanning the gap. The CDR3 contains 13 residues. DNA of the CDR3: TGTGCCAGCAGTTTTCGGGAATTGCAGGGCTACACCTTC. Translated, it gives CASSFRELQGYTF.

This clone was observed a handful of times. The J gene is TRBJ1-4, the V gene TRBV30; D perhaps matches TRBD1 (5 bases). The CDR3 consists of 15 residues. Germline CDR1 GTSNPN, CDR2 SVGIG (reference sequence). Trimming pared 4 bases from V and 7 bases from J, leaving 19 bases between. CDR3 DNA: TGTGCCTGGATCGCTGCGGGAGGGGTGCGTGAAAAACTGTTTTTT. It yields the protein CAWIAAGGVREKLFF.

The CDR3 protein is CASRPLGVAGELFF. CDR3 in DNA: TGTGCCAGCAGACCCCTGGGGGTCGCCGGGGAGCTGTTTTTT. The V and J genes are TRBV2 and TRBJ2-2; D may be TRBD1 or TRBD2 (5 bases each). CDR1 is SNHLY and CDR2 is FYNNEI in the germline V gene. Trimming stripped 6 bases from V and 6 bases from J, with 14 bases between. The CDR3 covers 14 residues.

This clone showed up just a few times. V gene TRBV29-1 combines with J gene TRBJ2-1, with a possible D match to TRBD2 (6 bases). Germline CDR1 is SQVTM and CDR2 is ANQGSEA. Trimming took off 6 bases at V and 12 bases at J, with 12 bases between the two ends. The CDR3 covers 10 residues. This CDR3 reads CSVIMGGQFF. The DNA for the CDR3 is TGCAGCGTCATCATGGGGGGGCAGTTCTTC.

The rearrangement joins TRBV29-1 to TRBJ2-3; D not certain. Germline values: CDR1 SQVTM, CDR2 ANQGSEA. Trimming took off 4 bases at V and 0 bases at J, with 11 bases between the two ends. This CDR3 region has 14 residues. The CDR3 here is CSVAATLSTDTQYF. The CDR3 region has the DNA TGCAGCGTTGCGGCGACACTTAGCACAGATACGCAGTATTTT.

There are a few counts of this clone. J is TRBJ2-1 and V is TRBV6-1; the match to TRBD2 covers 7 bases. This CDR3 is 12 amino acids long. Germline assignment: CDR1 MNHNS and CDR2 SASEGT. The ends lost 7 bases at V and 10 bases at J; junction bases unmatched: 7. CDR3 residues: CASNKLAWEQFF. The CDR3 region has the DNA TGTGCCAGCAACAAACTAGCGTGGGAGCAGTTCTTC.

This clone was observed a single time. The CDR3 loop reads CASSPDRGTNYGYTF. CDR3 bases: TGTGCCAGCAGCCCGGACAGGGGCACTAACTATGGCTACACCTTC. The rearrangement uses TRBV7-2 and TRBJ1-2; 9 bases are shared with TRBD1. This CDR3 spans 15 amino acids. Germline lookup yields CDR1 SGHTA and CDR2 FQGNSA. V was pared by 5 bases and J by 0 bases, with 4 bases of the junction left unmatched.

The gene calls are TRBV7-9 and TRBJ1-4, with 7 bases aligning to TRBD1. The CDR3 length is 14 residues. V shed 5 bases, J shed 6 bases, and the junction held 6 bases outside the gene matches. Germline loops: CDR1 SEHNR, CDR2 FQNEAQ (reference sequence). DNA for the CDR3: TGTGCCAGCAGCGACCGGGACAGTGATGAAAAACTGTTTTTT. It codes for CASSDRDSDEKLFF.

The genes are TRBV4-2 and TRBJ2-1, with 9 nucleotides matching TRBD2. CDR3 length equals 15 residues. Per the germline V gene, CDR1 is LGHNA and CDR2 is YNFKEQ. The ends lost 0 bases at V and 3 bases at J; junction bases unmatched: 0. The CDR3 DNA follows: TGTGCCAGCAGCCAAGATAGCGGGGGCTACAATGAGCAGTTCTTC. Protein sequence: CASSQDSGGYNEQFF.